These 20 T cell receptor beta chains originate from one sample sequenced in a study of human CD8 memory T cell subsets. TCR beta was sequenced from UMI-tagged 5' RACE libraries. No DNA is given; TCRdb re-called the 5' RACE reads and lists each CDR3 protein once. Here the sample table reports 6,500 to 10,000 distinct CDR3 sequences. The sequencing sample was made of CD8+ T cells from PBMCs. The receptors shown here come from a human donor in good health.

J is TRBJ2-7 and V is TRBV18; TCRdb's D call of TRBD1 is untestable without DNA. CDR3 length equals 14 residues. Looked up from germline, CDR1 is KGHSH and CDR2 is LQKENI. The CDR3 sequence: CASSPPTGVYEQYF. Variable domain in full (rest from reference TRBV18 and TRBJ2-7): NAGVMQNPRHLVRRRGQEARLRCSPMKGHSHVYWYRQLPEEGLKFMVYLQKENIIDESGMPKERFSAEFPKEGPSILRIQQVVRGDSAAYFCASSPPTGVYEQYFGPGTRLTVT.

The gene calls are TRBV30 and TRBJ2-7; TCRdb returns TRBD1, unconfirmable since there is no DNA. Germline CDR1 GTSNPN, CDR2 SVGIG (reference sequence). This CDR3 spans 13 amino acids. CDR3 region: CAWRGTGLYEQYF. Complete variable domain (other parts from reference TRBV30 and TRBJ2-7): SQTIHQWPATLVQPVGSPLSLECTVEGTSNPNLYWYRQAAGRGLQLLFYSVGIGQISSEVPQNLSASRPQDRQFILSSKKLLLSDSGFYLCAWRGTGLYEQYFGPGTRLTVT.

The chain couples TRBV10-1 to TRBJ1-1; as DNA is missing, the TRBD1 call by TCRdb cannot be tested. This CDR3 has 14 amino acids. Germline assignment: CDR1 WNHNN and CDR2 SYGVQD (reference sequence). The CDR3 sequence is CASKKSGTGSEAFF.

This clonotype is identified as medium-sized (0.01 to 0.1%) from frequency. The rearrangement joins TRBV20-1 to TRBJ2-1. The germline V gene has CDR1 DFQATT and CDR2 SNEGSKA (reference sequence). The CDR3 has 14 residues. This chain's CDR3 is CSASVGRAYNEQFF.

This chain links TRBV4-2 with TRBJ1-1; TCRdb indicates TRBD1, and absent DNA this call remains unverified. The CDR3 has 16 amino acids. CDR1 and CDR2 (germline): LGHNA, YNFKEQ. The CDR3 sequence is CASSHQSRGGLPEAFF.

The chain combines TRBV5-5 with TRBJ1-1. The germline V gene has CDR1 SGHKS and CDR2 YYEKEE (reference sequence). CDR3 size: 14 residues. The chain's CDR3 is CASSLPISAPEAFF.

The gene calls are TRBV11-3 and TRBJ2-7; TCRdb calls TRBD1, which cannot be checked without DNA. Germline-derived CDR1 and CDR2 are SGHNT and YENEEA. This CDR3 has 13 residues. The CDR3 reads CASSENREDEQYF.

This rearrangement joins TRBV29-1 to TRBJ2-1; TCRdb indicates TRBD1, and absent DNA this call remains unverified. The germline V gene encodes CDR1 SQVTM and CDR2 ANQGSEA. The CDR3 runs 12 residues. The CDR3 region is CSVDRVGYEQFF.

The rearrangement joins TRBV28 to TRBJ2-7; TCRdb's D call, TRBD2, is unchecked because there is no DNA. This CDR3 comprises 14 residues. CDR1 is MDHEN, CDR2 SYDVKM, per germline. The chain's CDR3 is CASSQAGVVYEQYF.

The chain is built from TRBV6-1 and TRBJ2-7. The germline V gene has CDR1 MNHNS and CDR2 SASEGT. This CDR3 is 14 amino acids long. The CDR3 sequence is CASSEAGSLNEQYF.

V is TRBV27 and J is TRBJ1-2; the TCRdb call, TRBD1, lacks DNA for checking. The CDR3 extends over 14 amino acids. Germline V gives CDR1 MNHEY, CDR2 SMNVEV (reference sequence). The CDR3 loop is CASSLARVGYGYTF.

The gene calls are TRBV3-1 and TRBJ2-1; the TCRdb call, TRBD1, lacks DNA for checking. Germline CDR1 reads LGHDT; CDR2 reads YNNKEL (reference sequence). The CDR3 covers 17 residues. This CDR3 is CASSQAAYRQGGNEQFF.

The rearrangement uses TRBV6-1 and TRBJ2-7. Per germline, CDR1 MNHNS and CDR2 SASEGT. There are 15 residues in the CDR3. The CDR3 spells CASSEGSYKAYEQYF.

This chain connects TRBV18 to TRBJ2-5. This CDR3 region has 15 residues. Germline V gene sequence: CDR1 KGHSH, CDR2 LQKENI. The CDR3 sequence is CASSPTLGVQETQYF. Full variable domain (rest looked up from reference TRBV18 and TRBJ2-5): NAGVMQNPRHLVRRRGQEARLRCSPMKGHSHVYWYRQLPEEGLKFMVYLQKENIIDESGMPKERFSAEFPKEGPSILRIQQVVRGDSAAYFCASSPTLGVQETQYFGPGTRLLVL.

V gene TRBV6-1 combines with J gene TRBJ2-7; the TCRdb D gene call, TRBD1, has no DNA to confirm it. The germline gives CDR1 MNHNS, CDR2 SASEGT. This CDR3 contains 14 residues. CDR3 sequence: CASSTPGQFYEQYF.

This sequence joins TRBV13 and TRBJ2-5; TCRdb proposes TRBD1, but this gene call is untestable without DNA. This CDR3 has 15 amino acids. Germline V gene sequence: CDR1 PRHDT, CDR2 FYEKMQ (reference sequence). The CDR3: CASSGYGQGQETQYF.

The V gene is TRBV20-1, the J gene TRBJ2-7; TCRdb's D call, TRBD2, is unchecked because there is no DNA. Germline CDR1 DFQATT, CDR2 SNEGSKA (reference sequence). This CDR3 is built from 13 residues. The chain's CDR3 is CSARGEGGYEQYF.

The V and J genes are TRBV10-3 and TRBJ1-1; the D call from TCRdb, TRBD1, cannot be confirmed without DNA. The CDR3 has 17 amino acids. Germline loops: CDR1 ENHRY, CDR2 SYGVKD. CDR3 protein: CAISDLGQGDLNTEAFF.

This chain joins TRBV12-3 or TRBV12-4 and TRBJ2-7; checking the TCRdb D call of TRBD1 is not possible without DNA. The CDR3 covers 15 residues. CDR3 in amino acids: CASSTPVGGGHQQYF.

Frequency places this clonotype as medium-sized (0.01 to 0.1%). The CDR3: CSVEEFGSGTNYNEQFF. This chain connects TRBV29-1 to TRBJ2-1; TCRdb designates TRBD2, a call that cannot be tested without DNA. Germline CDR1 reads SQVTM; CDR2 reads ANQGSEA. The CDR3 length is 17 residues.